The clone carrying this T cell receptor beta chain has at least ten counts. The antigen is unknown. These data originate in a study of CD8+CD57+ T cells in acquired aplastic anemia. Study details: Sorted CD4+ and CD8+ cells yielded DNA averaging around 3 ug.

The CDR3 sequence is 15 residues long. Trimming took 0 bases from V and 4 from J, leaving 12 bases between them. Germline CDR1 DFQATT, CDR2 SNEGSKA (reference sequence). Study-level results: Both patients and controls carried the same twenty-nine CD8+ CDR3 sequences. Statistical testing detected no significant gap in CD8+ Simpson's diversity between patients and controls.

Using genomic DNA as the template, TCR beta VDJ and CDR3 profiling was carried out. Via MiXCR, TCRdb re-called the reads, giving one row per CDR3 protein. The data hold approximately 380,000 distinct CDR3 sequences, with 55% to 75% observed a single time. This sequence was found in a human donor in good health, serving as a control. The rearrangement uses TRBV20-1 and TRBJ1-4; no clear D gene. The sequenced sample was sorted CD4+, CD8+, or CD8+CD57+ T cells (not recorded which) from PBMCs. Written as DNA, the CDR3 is TGCAGTGCTAGAGATGTCGAACAGAATAATGAAAAACTGTTTTTT. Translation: CSARDVEQNNEKLFF.